The 23 T cell receptor beta chains below were found in one sample sequenced in a study of T cells in women clearing cervical HPV infection. TCRdb's copy holds only in-frame clones and misses some; the assay was immunoSEQ multiplex PCR. The repertoire table contains roughly 28,000 clones. Sequencing was done on a sample of blood buffy coat. The receptor set was obtained from a woman aged 18 to 75 with a cervical HPV16 infection that either progressed to CIN3+ or cleared (not recorded which).

Remarks on this clone: With the read ending 3 residues before the CDR3 end, the germline J gene is used to fill in that end. J is TRBJ2-1 and V is TRBV12-3 or TRBV12-4; 11 bases agree with TRBD1. This CDR3 comprises 14 residues. The junction had 6 bases not matched to a gene; V was cut back by 6 bases and J by 8 bases. The CDR3 here is CASRRGQGVDEQFF. CDR3 bases read: TGTGCCAGCAGGAGGGGACAGGGGGTCGATGAG.

To note about this clone: The CDR3 end lies 3 residues beyond the end of the read and is filled in from the germline J gene. V gene TRBV14 combines with J gene TRBJ2-3; D ambiguous. From germline, CDR1 is SGHDN and CDR2 FVKESK. V was shortened by 1 base and J by 3 bases, with 8 bases between the two germline ends. The CDR3 runs 14 residues. CDR3 sequence reads: CASSQGQETDTQYF. The CDR3 bases that were read are TGTGCCAGCAGCCAAGGTCAGGAGACAGATACG.

Concerning this clone itself: The read ends 3 residues shy of where the CDR3 ends; the end is completed using the germline J gene. The J gene is TRBJ1-5, the V gene TRBV6-4, with unresolved D. This CDR3 region has 15 residues. With 3 bases removed from V and 2 bases from J, the gap between germline ends came to 11 bases. Germline-derived CDR1 and CDR2 are MRHNA and SNTAGT. Here the CDR3 reads CASSESGEGNQPQHF. CDR3 DNA, as far as it was read: TGTGCCAGCAGTGAGTCCGGGGAGGGCAATCAGCCC.

Points on this clone: The read comes to an end 3 residues before the CDR3 does, leaving the germline J gene to fill in the end. The V call is TRBV4-1, the J call TRBJ1-5, with TRBD1 matching 10 bases. With 0 bases clipped from V and 3 bases from J, the junction kept 8 bases outside the gene matches. CDR1 and CDR2 (germline): MGHRA, YSYEKL. This CDR3 contains 18 residues. This chain's CDR3 is CASSQDRGTGEFNQPQHF. The sequenced CDR3 bases are TGCGCCAGCAGCCAAGATCGTGGGACAGGGGAGTTCAATCAGCCC.

Partial CDR3 DNA: TGCAGCGTTGAGGCAGGAGGGTATACG. This sequence encodes CSVEAGGYT. The whole CDR3 sequence is CSVEAGGYTQYF. V usage is TRBV29-1 and J usage is TRBJ2-3, with D possibly matching TRBD2 (6 bases). The read falls 3 residues short of the CDR3 end, and the missing part is taken from the germline J gene. The CDR3 loop spans 12 amino acids. Trimming pared 3 bases from V and 7 bases from J, leaving 11 bases between. The germline CDR1 and CDR2 sequences are SQVTM and ANQGSEA.

To note about this clone: Read coverage stops 3 residues before the CDR3 terminus; the germline J gene supplies the remainder. The chain uses TRBV7-2 and TRBJ1-5; possible D gene TRBD1, 5 bases. The length of the CDR3 is 14 residues. CDR1 is SGHTA and CDR2 is FQGNSA in the germline V gene. V was cut by 4 bases and J by 4 bases, with 11 bases left in between. CDR3 residues: CASSSGHVNQPQHF. The sequenced part of the CDR3 DNA is TGTGCCAGCAGCTCCGGACATGTGAATCAGCCC. Supplemented by reference TRBV7-2 and TRBJ1-5, the full variable domain reads GAGVSQSPSNKVTEKGKDVELRCDPISGHTALYWYRQSLGQGLEFLIYFQGNSAPDKSGLPSDRFSAERTGGSVSTLTIQRTQQEDSAVYLCASSSGHVNQPQHFGDGTRLSIL.

Points on this clone: The read ends 3 residues before the CDR3 terminus; that terminus is restored from the germline J gene. The chain has TRBV11-3 and TRBJ2-5; the D gene is possibly TRBD1 (5 bases). This CDR3 has 13 amino acids. Germline CDR1 reads SGHNT; CDR2 reads YENEEA. With 5 bases removed from V and 4 bases from J, the gap between germline ends came to 11 bases. The CDR3 spells CASSPGHRETQYF. CDR3 bases read: TGTGCCAGCAGCCCCGGACACAGAGAGACC.

Comment on this clone: The missing CDR3 end, 3 residues past where the read stops, is filled in from the germline J gene. V and J are TRBV5-1 and TRBJ1-2, with TRBD1 as a possible D gene (5 bases). This CDR3 comprises 12 residues. Germline CDR1 reads SGHRS; CDR2 reads YFSETQ. Here the CDR3 reads CASSEANRGYTF. Partial CDR3 DNA: TGCGCCAGCAGCGAAGCGAACAGGGGC.

On this clone itself: The read gets to within 3 residues of the CDR3 end, and the germline J gene fills in the rest. The chain recombines TRBV14 with TRBJ1-4; a weak D match, TRBD1 (5 bases). The CDR3 is 12 amino acids. The germline CDR1 and CDR2 sequences are SGHDN and FVKESK. Partial CDR3 DNA: TGTGCCAGCAGCCAAGATCGGGGGAAA. Its translation is CASSQDRGK. The full CDR3 reads CASSQDRGKLFF.

To note about this clone: The read finishes 3 residues shy of the CDR3 end, and the germline J gene is used to complete it. J is TRBJ2-7 and V is TRBV19; D perhaps matches TRBD1 (5 bases). CDR3 length: 16 residues. Germline-derived CDR1 and CDR2 are LNHDA and SQIVND (reference sequence). V lost 6 bases and J lost 1, with 19 bases in between. The covered CDR3 bases are TGTGCCAGTAGGCAGACAGAAAACCCTCTTTCCTACGAG. It yields the protein CASRQTENPLSYE. The complete CDR3 reads CASRQTENPLSYEQYF.

A note on this clone: The CDR3 end is not reached by the read, which stops 3 residues before it; the germline J gene fills it in. This chain links TRBV28 with TRBJ2-7; 10 nucleotides match TRBD2. Trimming removed 5 bases from V and 3 bases from J; junction bases left unmatched: 7. Per the germline V gene, CDR1 is MDHEN and CDR2 is SYDVKM. The CDR3 spans 15 residues. The covered CDR3 bases are TGTGCCAGCAGTCACTCTAGCGGGAGAGTCTACGAG. The encoded protein is CASSHSSGRVYE. The CDR3 in its entirety is CASSHSSGRVYEQYF.

Regarding this clone: Read coverage stops 3 residues before the CDR3 terminus; the germline J gene supplies the remainder. This chain joins TRBV29-1 and TRBJ2-3; no definite D call. The CDR3 totals 13 residues. V lost 7 bases and J 2 bases, leaving 13 bases between the germline ends. Germline V gene lookup returns CDR1 SQVTM and CDR2 ANQGSEA. The DNA read from the CDR3 is TGCAGCGGTCACACCAGATACACAGATACG. Its protein is CSGHTRYTDT. The entire CDR3 sequence reads CSGHTRYTDTQYF.

Concerning this clone: The read stops 3 residues short of the end of the CDR3; the missing end is completed from the germline J gene. The chain links TRBV5-1 to TRBJ1-2, with 9 bases identical to TRBD1. With V trimmed by 4 bases and J by 2 bases, 6 bases remained unmatched. The CDR3 loop spans 15 amino acids. The germline V gene encodes CDR1 SGHRS and CDR2 YFSETQ. The CDR3 bases that were read are TGCGCCAGCAGCCGACCGGACAGGGGAAACTATGGC. As protein: CASSRPDRGNYG. The entire CDR3 reads CASSRPDRGNYGYTF.

The CDR3 here is CASSQDTGGSEKLFF. CDR3 bases read: TGTGCCAGCAGCCAAGATACTGGGGGGAGTGAAAAA. The chain combines TRBV4-2 with TRBJ1-4; possible D gene TRBD1, 5 bases. The read terminates 3 residues before the CDR3 end, so the remaining end is supplied by the germline J gene. The CDR3 has 15 residues. Trimming removed 0 bases at V and 7 bases at J, with 12 bases between. From germline, CDR1 is LGHNA and CDR2 YNFKEQ.

Turning to this clone: Coverage ceases 3 residues before the CDR3 finishes, and the germline J gene fills in the end. The chain employs TRBV2 and TRBJ2-5; D ambiguous. This CDR3 region has 15 residues. Trimming took 4 bases from V and 5 from J, leaving 17 bases between them. CDR1 SNHLY and CDR2 FYNNEI come from the germline V gene. CDR3 protein: CASSVPEPGWETQYF. CDR3 DNA (partial): TGTGCCAGCAGTGTCCCCGAACCGGGTTGGGAGACC.

On this clone: Coverage ceases 3 residues before the CDR3 finishes, and the germline J gene fills in the end. V is TRBV5-1 and J is TRBJ2-3; D ambiguous. CDR3 length: 13 amino acids. CDR1 and CDR2 from the germline V gene are SGHRS and YFSETQ. The V gene lost 2 bases and the J gene lost 6 bases, with 10 bases spanning the gap. The CDR3 loop reads CASSLFPQDTQYF. Incomplete CDR3 DNA: TGCGCCAGCAGCTTATTTCCTCAGGATACG.

Regarding this clone: The read stops 3 residues short of the end of the CDR3; the missing end is completed from the germline J gene. V usage is TRBV12-3 or TRBV12-4 and J usage is TRBJ2-7; a possible D gene is TRBD1 (5 bases). The CDR3 loop spans 15 amino acids. Trimming removed 6 bases from V and 1 base from J, with 16 bases in between. CDR3 in amino acids: CASSYARQRSYEQYF. CDR3 bases read: TGTGCCAGCAGCTACGCCCGACAGAGATCCTACGAG.

Of note for this clone: The CDR3 end is not reached by the read, which stops 3 residues before it; the germline J gene fills it in. The chain uses TRBV23-1 and TRBJ1-1; D gene ambiguous. TRBV23-1 is given ORF status, its function remaining uncertain. The V and J ends lost 4 bases and 1 base respectively, with 7 bases between them. The CDR3 length is 13 residues. The covered CDR3 bases are TGCGCCAGCAGTCGAAAGGGGAACACTGAA. Protein: CASSRKGNTE. The whole CDR3 protein is CASSRKGNTEAFF.

In regard to this clone: The read finishes 3 residues shy of the CDR3 end, and the germline J gene is used to complete it. The chain is built from TRBV4-1 and TRBJ2-5; 12 bases map to TRBD2. Germline loops: CDR1 MGHRA, CDR2 YSYEKL. The CDR3 totals 18 residues. The V segment lost 0 bases and the J segment 2 bases; nucleotides outside the gene matches: 7. CDR3 region: CASSQDIGLAGGQETQYF. CDR3 bases read: TGCGCCAGCAGCCAAGATATTGGGCTAGCGGGGGGGCAAGAGACC.

As to this clone: The CDR3 end lies 3 residues beyond the end of the read and is filled in from the germline J gene. The V and J genes are TRBV2 and TRBJ1-6; weak D call: TRBD1 (6 bases). The germline V gene has CDR1 SNHLY and CDR2 FYNNEI. The V and J ends lost 2 bases and 5 bases respectively, with 13 bases between them. The CDR3 totals 16 residues. Partial CDR3 DNA: TGTGCCAGCAGTGAAATGGGACATATCAATAATTCACCC. This sequence encodes CASSEMGHINNSP. The CDR3 in its entirety is CASSEMGHINNSPLHF.

For this clone: From the germline J gene comes the end of the CDR3, since the read stops 3 residues before it. This sequence joins TRBV2 and TRBJ2-3; D unresolved. The CDR3 is 14 residues long. Germline V CDR1 and CDR2: SNHLY, FYNNEI. V was pared by 5 bases and J by 7 bases, with 16 bases between. CDR3 residues: CASSNPLTSHTQYF. Incomplete CDR3 DNA: TGTGCCAGCAGTAACCCCCTAACCTCTCATACG.

Concerning this clone itself: The read stops 3 residues short of the end of the CDR3; the missing end is completed from the germline J gene. V gene TRBV6-1 combines with J gene TRBJ1-2; D perhaps matches TRBD1 (6 bases). CDR3 length: 15 residues. Germline loops: CDR1 MNHNS, CDR2 SASEGT. Trimming pared 2 bases from V and 1 base from J, leaving 11 bases between. The CDR3 protein is CASSETQGYNYGYTF. The sequenced CDR3 bases are TGTGCCAGCAGTGAAACACAGGGATATAACTATGGC.

Regarding this clone: The CDR3 is cut off 3 residues early in the read; its end comes from the germline J gene. The J gene is TRBJ2-1, the V gene TRBV19; D ambiguous. Germline values: CDR1 LNHDA, CDR2 SQIVND (reference sequence). Trimming cost V 8 bases and J 8 bases, with 7 bases left between them. The CDR3 contains 10 residues. Here the CDR3 reads CASCFDEQFF. The DNA read from the CDR3 is TGTGCCAGTTGTTTCGATGAG.